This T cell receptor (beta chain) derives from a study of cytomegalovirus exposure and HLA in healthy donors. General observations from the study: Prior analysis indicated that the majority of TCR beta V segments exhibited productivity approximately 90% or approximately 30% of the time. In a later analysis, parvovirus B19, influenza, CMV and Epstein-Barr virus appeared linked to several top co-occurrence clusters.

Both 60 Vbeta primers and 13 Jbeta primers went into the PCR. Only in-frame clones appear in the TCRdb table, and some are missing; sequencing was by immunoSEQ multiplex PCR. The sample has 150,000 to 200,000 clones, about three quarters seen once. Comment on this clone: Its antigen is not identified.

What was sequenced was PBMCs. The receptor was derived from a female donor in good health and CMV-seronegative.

The CDR3: CASSPGLAEETQYF. In nucleotides, the CDR3 is TGTGCCAGCAGCCCGGGACTAGCGGAGGAGACCCAGTACTTC. The chain recombines TRBV7-9 with TRBJ2-5; TRBD2 matches at 11 bases. Per germline, CDR1 SEHNR and CDR2 FQNEAQ (reference sequence). Unmatched junction bases numbered 4, after V lost 5 bases and J lost 5 bases. The CDR3 runs 14 residues.